Following are 22 T cell receptor beta chains from one sample sequenced in a study of blood T cell repertoires in COVID-19. Assay: immunoSEQ multiplex PCR; the TCRdb copy retains only in-frame clones and omits some. The sample includes roughly 120,000 clones, around nine tenths seen only once; the top ten take more than 4.5%. The source material was peripheral blood. Receptors were obtained from a human donor in a cohort sampled during active COVID-19.

The V and J genes are TRBV18 and TRBJ1-1; D is unresolved. This CDR3 has 15 amino acids. Trimming removed 3 bases from V and 0 bases from J, with 11 bases in between. The V gene's germline CDR1 is KGHSH and CDR2 LQKENI. The CDR3, as DNA: TGTGCCAGCTCACCCGACAAAATCATGAACACTGAAGCTTTCTTT. It is translated as CASSPDKIMNTEAFF.

The J gene is TRBJ1-1, the V gene TRBV2; 12 nucleotides agree with TRBD1. The CDR3 length is 17 residues. Germline V gives CDR1 SNHLY, CDR2 FYNNEI. With 7 bases clipped from V and 3 bases from J, the junction kept 12 bases outside the gene matches. The CDR3 protein is CASTGWGQGARDTEAFF. The CDR3 DNA sequence: TGTGCCAGCACTGGTTGGGGACAGGGGGCTAGGGACACTGAAGCTTTCTTT.

The V and J genes are TRBV30 and TRBJ1-6; TRBD1 matches 8 bases. Losses at the gene ends were 4 bases for V and 8 bases for J; bases not matched to a gene: 7. Germline V lookup: CDR1 GTSNPN, CDR2 SVGIG (reference sequence). The CDR3 runs 14 residues. DNA of the CDR3: TGTGCCTGGACCCCCCCGGACAGGGATTCACCCCTCCACTTT. It yields the protein CAWTPPDRDSPLHF.

The chain joins TRBV9 to TRBJ2-7; 8 nucleotides align to TRBD1. Germline V CDR1 and CDR2: SGDLS, YYNGEE. The CDR3 runs 14 residues. V lost 4 bases and J lost 5; bases outside the gene matches: 8. The DNA for the CDR3 is TGTGCCAGCAGCACCTCCGGGACAGGCGACGAGCAGTACTTC. Translating it yields CASSTSGTGDEQYF.

This clone was detected only once. This chain joins TRBV4-2 and TRBJ1-2, with D maybe TRBD1 (6 bases). Germline V gene data show CDR1 as LGHNA and CDR2 as YNFKEQ. V was trimmed by 0 bases and J by 0 bases, leaving 26 bases between them. This CDR3 is 21 amino acids long. The CDR3 nucleotides are TGTGCCAGCAGCCAAGATCGCCCCGCCCCGGGGGGCTCGACTACTAACTATGGCTACACCTTC. Translating it yields CASSQDRPAPGGSTTNYGYTF.

J is TRBJ2-2 and V is TRBV5-6, with TRBD2 matching over 12 bases. J lost 5 bases, V lost 6 bases, and 17 bases had no gene match. The CDR3 runs 19 residues. Germline assignment: CDR1 SGHDT and CDR2 YYEEEE. The CDR3 DNA follows: TGTGCCAGCACCAATAGGTCGATTCTAGCGGGAGGGAGAACCGGGGAGCTGTTTTTT. Amino acid sequence: CASTNRSILAGGRTGELFF.

The chain couples TRBV7-2 to TRBJ1-2, with 9 positions matching TRBD1. V shed 2 bases and J 6 bases; nucleotides not matched to a gene: 1. The CDR3 totals 13 residues. Germline V gene lookup returns CDR1 SGHTA and CDR2 FQGNSA. Written as DNA, the CDR3 is TGTGCCAGCAGCTTAAGGACAGGGGATGGCTACACCTTC. Protein: CASSLRTGDGYTF.

The CDR3 here is CASSEAGGAGGLKQETQYF. In DNA, the CDR3 is TGTGCCAGCAGTGAAGCAGGGGGAGCGGGGGGCCTGAAACAAGAGACCCAGTACTTC. V usage is TRBV6-1 and J usage is TRBJ2-5; 9 bases line up with TRBD2. The CDR3 spans 19 residues. V dropped 0 bases and J dropped 2; count of bases not matched to a gene: 13. CDR1 MNHNS and CDR2 SASEGT come from the germline V gene.

The gene calls are TRBV5-4 and TRBJ2-5; TRBD1 matches at 9 bases. CDR1 is SGHNT and CDR2 is YYREEE in the germline V gene (reference sequence). The length of the CDR3 is 14 residues. V lost 4 bases to trimming and J lost 5 bases; unmatched junction nucleotides: 6. The CDR3 DNA reads as TGTGCCAGCAGCAGCCAGACAGGGGGTGAGACCCAGTACTTC. Amino acids: CASSSQTGGETQYF.

CDR3 protein: CASSISGRAGSYEQYF. CDR3 DNA: TGTGCCAGTAGTATAAGCGGGAGGGCCGGGTCCTACGAGCAGTACTTC. The chain joins TRBV19 to TRBJ2-7; 10 positions match TRBD2. V shed 2 bases, J shed 1 base, and the junction held 5 bases outside the gene matches. The CDR3 has 16 residues. The germline gives CDR1 LNHDA, CDR2 SQIVND (reference sequence).

This chain uses TRBV4-1 with TRBJ2-7, with D tentatively TRBD1 (8 bases). The CDR3 consists of 16 residues. CDR1 MGHRA and CDR2 YSYEKL come from the germline V gene. Trimming left V 3 bases short and J 5 bases short, with 20 bases between. The CDR3 loop reads CASSHPGGQGGDEQYF. Here the CDR3 DNA reads TGCGCCAGCAGCCACCCCGGCGGACAGGGAGGGGACGAGCAGTACTTC.

The J gene is TRBJ1-2, the V gene TRBV5-4, with 8 nucleotides matching TRBD1. V dropped 2 bases and J dropped 6; count of bases not matched to a gene: 6. Germline loops: CDR1 SGHNT, CDR2 YYREEE (reference sequence). The CDR3 consists of 14 residues. CDR3 region: CASSLQGVGHGYTF. CDR3 in DNA: TGTGCCAGCAGCTTACAGGGGGTAGGACATGGCTACACCTTC.

A note on this clone: The junction differs from germline at one of its ends, possibly a read error. The rearrangement links TRBV7-6 to TRBJ2-7; 10 nucleotides align to TRBD1. Germline-derived CDR1 and CDR2 are SGHVS and FNYEAQ. The CDR3 totals 15 residues. The CDR3 loop is CASSLDPGQGTESRF. The DNA for the CDR3 is TGTGCCAGCAGCTTAGATCCGGGACAGGGGACGGAGAGCCGCTTC.

The chain carries TRBV29-1 and TRBJ2-7; D is possibly TRBD1 (6 bases). V was pared by 4 bases and J by 4 bases, with 11 bases between. The CDR3 runs 12 residues. Germline values: CDR1 SQVTM, CDR2 ANQGSEA. The CDR3 is CSVAGAGYEQYF. CDR3 sequence (DNA): TGCAGCGTTGCAGGGGCCGGGTACGAGCAGTACTTC.

This clone was seen a handful of times. The CDR3 reads CASSSAQGHVGETQYF. The CDR3 coding sequence is TGTGCCAGCAGCTCCGCCCAGGGCCATGTTGGGGAGACCCAGTACTTC. The chain employs TRBV11-2 and TRBJ2-5; D perhaps matches TRBD1 (5 bases). The CDR3 spans 16 residues. Germline V gene lookup returns CDR1 SGHAT and CDR2 FQNNGV. The V end was cut by 4 bases, the J end by 5 bases, with 20 bases between.

The V call is TRBV28, the J call TRBJ2-7; no clear D. Germline V CDR1 and CDR2: MDHEN, SYDVKM. The CDR3 spans 16 residues. V was cut by 5 bases and J by 2 bases, with 19 bases left in between. In DNA, the CDR3 is TGTGCCAGCAGTCCAGGTTTACAGATCGAAACCTACGAGCAGTACTTC. It translates to CASSPGLQIETYEQYF. The whole variable domain, filled in from reference TRBV28 and TRBJ2-7, reads DVKVTQSSRYLVKRTGEKVFLECVQDMDHENMFWYRQDPGLGLRLIYFSYDVKMKEKGDIPEGYSVSREKKERFSLILESASTNQTSMYLCASSPGLQIETYEQYFGPGTRLTVT.

The chain uses TRBV28 and TRBJ1-5; the D gene is possibly TRBD1 (5 bases). Trimming shortened V by 3 bases and J by 7 bases, and 10 bases separated the two germline ends. Germline values: CDR1 MDHEN, CDR2 SYDVKM. The CDR3 is 13 amino acids. The CDR3 loop reads CASSLTQGQPQHF. The CDR3 nucleotides are TGTGCCAGCAGTTTGACGCAGGGCCAGCCCCAGCATTTT.

This clone was counted a few times. The genes are TRBV4-1 and TRBJ2-7; weak D call: TRBD1 (5 bases). V was cut by 5 bases and J by 3 bases, with 11 bases left in between. The germline V gene encodes CDR1 MGHRA and CDR2 YSYEKL. The CDR3 is 13 residues long. This chain's CDR3 is CASSMDIYYEQYF. The CDR3 DNA is TGCGCCAGCAGCATGGACATTTACTACGAGCAGTACTTC.

The V call is TRBV5-1, the J call TRBJ2-3; D not resolved. The germline V gene encodes CDR1 SGHRS and CDR2 YFSETQ. V lost 7 bases, J lost 0 bases, and 21 bases lay in between. The CDR3 is 17 amino acids. The CDR3 here is CASSSSGLVASTDTQYF. Here the CDR3 DNA reads TGCGCCAGCTCATCGTCTGGGCTGGTGGCTAGCACAGATACGCAGTATTTT. Full variable domain (remainder filled in from reference TRBV5-1 and TRBJ2-3): KAGVTQTPRYLIKTRGQQVTLSCSPISGHRSVSWYQQTPGQGLQFLFEYFSETQRNKGNFPGRFSGRQFSNSRSEMNVSTLELGDSALYLCASSSSGLVASTDTQYFGPGTRLTVL.

This sequence joins TRBV11-2 and TRBJ2-1, with TRBD2 matching over 7 bases. The CDR3 consists of 16 residues. V dropped 0 bases and J dropped 4; count of bases not matched to a gene: 6. Germline V CDR1 and CDR2: SGHAT, FQNNGV. For the CDR3, the DNA is TGTGCCAGCAGCTTAGAGGGTAGCGGGCGTTACAATGAGCAGTTCTTC. Translation: CASSLEGSGRYNEQFF.

V gene TRBV27 combines with J gene TRBJ2-7; a possible D gene is TRBD1 (5 bases). Trimming cost V 2 bases and J 2 bases, with 10 bases left between them. The CDR3 spans 14 residues. CDR1 and CDR2 (germline): MNHEY, SMNVEV (reference sequence). DNA of the CDR3: TGTGCCAGCAGTTTAAGGGCAGGGACCTACGAGCAGTACTTC. Its protein is CASSLRAGTYEQYF.

This chain links TRBV19 with TRBJ2-7; D gene ambiguous. This CDR3 has 16 residues. The germline V gene encodes CDR1 LNHDA and CDR2 SQIVND (reference sequence). V was clipped by 3 bases and J by 4 bases, with 19 bases between them. CDR3 amino acids: CASSMDGSAGGYEQYF. In DNA, the CDR3 is TGTGCCAGTAGTATGGATGGGTCGGCAGGTGGGTACGAGCAGTACTTC.